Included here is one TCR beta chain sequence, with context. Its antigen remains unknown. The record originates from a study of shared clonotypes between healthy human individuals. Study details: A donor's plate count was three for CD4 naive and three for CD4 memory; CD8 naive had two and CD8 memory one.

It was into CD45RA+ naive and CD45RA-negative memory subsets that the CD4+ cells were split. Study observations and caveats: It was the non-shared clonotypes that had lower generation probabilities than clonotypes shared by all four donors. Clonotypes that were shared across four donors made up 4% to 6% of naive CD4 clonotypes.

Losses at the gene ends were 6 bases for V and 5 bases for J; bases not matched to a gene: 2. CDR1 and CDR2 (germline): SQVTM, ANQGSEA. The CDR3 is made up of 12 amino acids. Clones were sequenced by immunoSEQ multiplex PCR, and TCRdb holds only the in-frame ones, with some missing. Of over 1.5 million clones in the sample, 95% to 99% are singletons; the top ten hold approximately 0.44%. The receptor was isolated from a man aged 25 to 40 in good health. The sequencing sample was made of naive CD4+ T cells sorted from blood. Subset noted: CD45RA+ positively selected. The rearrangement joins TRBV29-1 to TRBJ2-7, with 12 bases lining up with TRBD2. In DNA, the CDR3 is TGCAGCGTGACTAGCGGGAGCCACGAGCAGTACTTC. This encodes CSVTSGSHEQYF.